The 24 T cell receptor beta chains given below trace back to one sample, sequenced in a study of beta chain features in type 1 diabetes. What was sequenced were expressed TCRB transcripts, since all of the isolated RNA had been reverse transcribed. Generated by immunoSEQ multiplex PCR, the TCRdb table keeps only in-frame clones and is missing some. The table shows around 330,000 clones, with about 11% occurring only once. Sequencing was performed on naive CD4+ T cells from blood. Receptors were obtained from a woman under 40 in good health.

This rearrangement joins TRBV9 to TRBJ2-5; TRBD2 matches at 8 bases. The CDR3 consists of 14 residues. V lost 4 bases, J lost 5 bases, and 7 bases stayed unmatched. CDR1 SGDLS and CDR2 YYNGEE come from the germline V gene. This CDR3 reads CASSSRGGSETQYF. The CDR3 bases are TGTGCCAGCAGCTCCCGGGGGGGTTCGGAGACCCAGTACTTC. The whole variable domain, filled in from reference TRBV9 and TRBJ2-5, reads DSGVTQTPKHLITATGQRVTLRCSPRSGDLSVYWYQQSLDQGLQFLIQYYNGEERAKGNILERFSAQQFPDLHSELNLSSLELGDSALYFCASSSRGGSETQYFGPGTRLLVL.

Only a few counts were recorded for this clone. The chain couples TRBV29-1 to TRBJ2-3, with 14 bases lining up with TRBD2. The germline V gene has CDR1 SQVTM and CDR2 ANQGSEA. The CDR3 runs 19 residues. Trimming took 3 bases from V and 0 from J; bases not matched to a gene: 11. The CDR3: CSVENPGLAGAISTDTQYF. The DNA of the CDR3 is TGCAGCGTTGAGAACCCGGGACTAGCGGGAGCGATTAGCACAGATACGCAGTATTTT.

The CDR3 DNA reads as TGTGCCAGCAGCTTAGGGTGGCGGGAGCTCCACGAGCAGTACTTC. It is translated as CASSLGWRELHEQYF. The V call is TRBV7-2, the J call TRBJ2-7, with 7 bases lining up with TRBD2. The CDR3 runs to 15 residues. The ends lost 1 base at V and 5 bases at J; junction bases unmatched: 8. Per the germline V gene, CDR1 is SGHTA and CDR2 is FQGNSA.

V is TRBV9 and J is TRBJ2-5, with TRBD2 matching 9 bases. Trimming cost V 4 bases and J 3 bases; bases outside gene matches: 4. Germline V lookup: CDR1 SGDLS, CDR2 YYNGEE. The CDR3 is 14 residues long. DNA for the CDR3: TGTGCCAGCAGCCCCAGGACTAGCGAAGAGACCCAGTACTTC. Its translation is CASSPRTSEETQYF.

The rearrangement joins TRBV5-1 to TRBJ2-7, with TRBD1 matching over 7 bases. The CDR3 spans 15 residues. The V segment lost 0 bases and the J segment 3 bases; nucleotides outside the gene matches: 6. Germline V lookup: CDR1 SGHRS, CDR2 YFSETQ. The CDR3 loop is CASSLAPRQGYEQYF. CDR3 in DNA: TGCGCCAGCAGCTTGGCCCCGAGACAGGGCTACGAGCAGTACTTC.

CDR3 residues: CASSPRRRGGTEAFF. CDR3 in DNA: TGTGCCAGCAGCCCTCGTCGCAGGGGAGGGACTGAAGCTTTCTTT. The gene calls are TRBV5-6 and TRBJ1-1, with D possibly being TRBD1 (6 bases). V shed 4 bases and J shed 5 bases, with 18 bases lying between them. Germline lookup yields CDR1 SGHDT and CDR2 YYEEEE. This CDR3 region has 15 residues.

This clone was counted only a few times. The chain combines TRBV30 with TRBJ2-7; possible D gene TRBD2, 6 bases. The germline CDR1 and CDR2 sequences are GTSNPN and SVGIG (reference sequence). The CDR3 contains 11 residues. V was pared by 5 bases and J by 6 bases, with 11 bases between. The CDR3 sequence is CAWAQGGEQYF. The CDR3 DNA is TGTGCCTGGGCTCAGGGAGGCGAGCAGTACTTC. Filled out from reference TRBV30 and TRBJ2-7, the complete variable domain reads SQTIHQWPATLVQPVGSPLSLECTVEGTSNPNLYWYRQAAGRGLQLLFYSVGIGQISSEVPQNLSASRPQDRQFILSSKKLLLSDSGFYLCAWAQGGEQYFGPGTRLTVT.

The chain uses TRBV6-5 and TRBJ2-5; D gene ambiguous. Germline-derived CDR1 and CDR2 are MNHEY and SVGAGI. CDR3 length equals 13 residues. Trimming cost V 2 bases and J 2 bases, with 6 bases left between them. The CDR3 is CASSYNRQETQYF. DNA of the CDR3: TGTGCCAGCAGTTACAACAGACAAGAGACCCAGTACTTC.

J is TRBJ1-5 and V is TRBV28, with D possibly matching TRBD1 (5 bases). The V gene's germline CDR1 is MDHEN and CDR2 SYDVKM. The CDR3 is 15 residues long. Trimming left V 3 bases short and J 4 bases short, with 13 bases between. CDR3 region: CASSFPRALNQPQHF. The DNA for the CDR3 is TGTGCCAGCAGTTTTCCCAGGGCACTAAATCAGCCCCAGCATTTT.

This clone was observed a handful of times. The rearrangement links TRBV7-2 to TRBJ2-1, with TRBD2 matching over 7 bases. In germline, CDR1 is SGHTA, CDR2 FQGNSA. CDR3 length: 14 amino acids. Trimming at V came to 10 bases and at J to 4 bases, leaving 10 bases not matched to a gene. In nucleotides, the CDR3 is TGTGCCACCGGGCGGCGGGAGTGGTACAATGAGCAGTTCTTC. Its translation is CATGRREWYNEQFF.

A few counts support this clone. The chain recombines TRBV28 with TRBJ2-5; D perhaps matches TRBD2 (6 bases). V was shortened by 2 bases and J by 5 bases, with 12 bases between the two germline ends. The germline V gene encodes CDR1 MDHEN and CDR2 SYDVKM. CDR3 length: 14 residues. The CDR3 sequence: CASSLAASGETQYF. The CDR3 coding sequence is TGTGCCAGCAGTTTAGCGGCAAGCGGGGAGACCCAGTACTTC.

This clone appeared a few times. The chain uses TRBV6-5 and TRBJ2-7; the match to TRBD1 covers 9 bases. CDR1 is MNHEY, CDR2 SVGAGI, per germline. CDR3 length: 14 amino acids. Losses at the gene ends were 6 bases for V and 3 bases for J; bases not matched to a gene: 6. CDR3 bases: TGTGCCAGCAGGGGACAGGGCGGCGGCTACGAGCAGTACTTC. As protein: CASRGQGGGYEQYF.

This chain joins TRBV2 and TRBJ2-5; D is unresolved. Between the trimmed V and J ends, which lost 3 bases and 5 bases, there was a span of 10 bases. The germline V gene encodes CDR1 SNHLY and CDR2 FYNNEI. The CDR3 contains 13 residues. Here the CDR3 reads CASSDGAWETQYF. Written as DNA, the CDR3 is TGTGCCAGCAGTGACGGAGCCTGGGAGACCCAGTACTTC.

This clone has only a few counts. The rearrangement links TRBV7-2 to TRBJ2-2, with 8 bases that match TRBD2. The CDR3 length is 16 residues. The trim removed 1 base at V and 1 base at J, leaving 2 bases unmatched. Germline lookup yields CDR1 SGHTA and CDR2 FQGNSA. CDR3 sequence reads: CASSLVAGGNTGELFF. The CDR3 DNA follows: TGTGCCAGCAGCTTAGTCGCGGGGGGGAACACCGGGGAGCTGTTTTTT.

A few counts support this clone. The chain combines TRBV29-1 with TRBJ2-2; D is possibly TRBD2 (5 bases). This CDR3 contains 14 residues. Germline values: CDR1 SQVTM, CDR2 ANQGSEA. Trimming removed 5 bases from V and 2 bases from J, with 12 bases in between. The CDR3 DNA follows: TGCAGCGTTCTCGGGGTCGCAAACACCGGGGAGCTGTTTTTT. It translates to CSVLGVANTGELFF.

A note on this clone: Other DNA sequences in this sample translate to the same CDR3. The rearrangement joins TRBV5-1 to TRBJ2-2; 9 bases map to TRBD1. The CDR3 runs to 15 residues. Germline CDR1 is SGHRS and CDR2 is YFSETQ. After removal of 4 bases from V and 4 bases from J, the junction contained 5 bases not matched to a gene. The CDR3 loop reads CASSLGQGGTGELFF. The CDR3 region has the DNA TGCGCCAGCAGCCTGGGACAGGGCGGCACCGGGGAGCTGTTTTTT.

This clone was counted a few times. The V gene is TRBV20-1, the J gene TRBJ2-5; D not certain. There are 11 residues in the CDR3. The germline gives CDR1 DFQATT, CDR2 SNEGSKA (reference sequence). The DNA of the CDR3 is TGCACCCCGTTAGACCAAGAGACCCAGTACTTC. Protein product: CTPLDQETQYF.

The rearrangement uses TRBV6-4 and TRBJ2-1; TRBD2 matches at 7 bases. This CDR3 is built from 14 residues. The junction had 9 bases not matched to a gene; V was cut back by 6 bases and J by 7 bases. Per the germline V gene, CDR1 is MRHNA and CDR2 is SNTAGT. CDR3 protein: CASRLDLAENEQFF. In nucleotides, the CDR3 is TGTGCCAGCAGACTGGATCTAGCGGAGAATGAGCAGTTCTTC.

CDR3 protein: CASSLQGGRDTEAFF. CDR3 coding DNA: TGCGCCAGCAGCTTACAGGGTGGAAGGGACACTGAAGCTTTCTTT. The V and J genes are TRBV5-1 and TRBJ1-1, with D perhaps matching TRBD1 (6 bases). CDR3 size: 15 residues. The germline V and J ends were trimmed by 2 bases and 3 bases, with 14 bases remaining between them. Germline values: CDR1 SGHRS, CDR2 YFSETQ. The full variable domain, completed using reference TRBV5-1 and TRBJ1-1, is KAGVTQTPRYLIKTRGQQVTLSCSPISGHRSVSWYQQTPGQGLQFLFEYFSETQRNKGNFPGRFSGRQFSNSRSEMNVSTLELGDSALYLCASSLQGGRDTEAFFGQGTRLTVV.

This clone was counted a few times. This chain joins TRBV7-2 and TRBJ1-2, with 7 bases aligning to TRBD1. Germline assignment: CDR1 SGHTA and CDR2 FQGNSA. There are 14 residues in the CDR3. Trimming removed 3 bases from V and 4 bases from J; junction bases left unmatched: 5. CDR3 sequence: CASSFGQALYGYTF. CDR3 in DNA: TGTGCCAGCAGCTTCGGACAGGCCCTCTATGGCTACACCTTC.

A word on this clone: Distinct nucleotide sequences in the sample also encode this CDR3. This chain links TRBV28 with TRBJ2-1; D unclear. The ends were cut back, 3 bases at V and 8 bases at J, with 11 bases in the middle. The CDR3 contains 13 residues. The germline V gene has CDR1 MDHEN and CDR2 SYDVKM. The CDR3 loop is CASSFPPRDEQFF. CDR3 nucleotide sequence: TGTGCCAGCAGTTTTCCCCCCCGGGATGAGCAGTTCTTC.

The rearrangement joins TRBV30 to TRBJ2-3, with a tentative D call TRBD2 (6 bases). The ends were cut back, 1 base at V and 1 base at J, with 12 bases in the middle. Germline V lookup: CDR1 GTSNPN, CDR2 SVGIG (reference sequence). This CDR3 has 15 amino acids. In nucleotides, the CDR3 is TGTGCCTGGAGTGGAGACCCGGGAGGCACAGATACGCAGTATTTT. Encoded protein: CAWSGDPGGTDTQYF.

The CDR3 protein is CASSLGHPNTEAFF. The DNA of the CDR3 is TGTGCCAGCAGCCTTGGCCACCCGAACACTGAAGCTTTCTTT. The chain has TRBV6-6 and TRBJ1-1; D unresolved. Trimming shortened V by 6 bases and J by 1 base, and 12 bases separated the two germline ends. Looked up from germline, CDR1 is MNHNY and CDR2 is SVGAGI (reference sequence). The CDR3 length is 14 residues.

The rearrangement joins TRBV29-1 to TRBJ2-5; TRBD2 agrees at 13 bases. The end of the DNA aligns better with TRBJ2-7, so the J call may be wrong. The CDR3 covers 14 residues. The germline CDR1 and CDR2 sequences are SQVTM and ANQGSEA. The CDR3 sequence is CSGGLAGSSYEQYF. The CDR3 DNA reads TGCAGCGGGGGACTAGCGGGGTCATCCTACGAGCAGTACTTC.